This TCR beta chain was profiled in a study of immune evolution from preneoplasia to lung adenocarcinoma. Findings and limits, study-wide: Top clone frequencies peaked in normal lung, apparently declining through invasive adenocarcinoma. T cell clonality was higher in KRAS-mutant than EGFR-mutant or wild-type nodules.

Resections took place in Japan or China from about 2013 to 2017. Each case's diagnosis was confirmed by two pathologists on H&E. Unmatched junction bases numbered 7, after V lost 5 bases and J lost 4 bases. This CDR3 region has 14 residues. Germline CDR1 and CDR2: SGHTA and FQGNSA. The repertoire was sequenced with immunoSEQ multiplex PCR; TCRdb's copy has only in-frame clones and lacks some. Of 9,500 to 13,000 clones listed, 70% to 80% are singletons. As for this clone: Its specificity is not known.

The receptor was isolated from a person between 70 and 80 years old with lung adenocarcinoma. Sequenced: FFPE minimally invasive lung adenocarcinoma tissue. The rearrangement links TRBV7-2 to TRBJ1-2; TRBD1 agrees at 7 bases. The DNA for the CDR3 is TGTGCCAGCAGCCCATCGGGACAGCTCTATGGCTACACCTTC. Translating it yields CASSPSGQLYGYTF.